Following are 3 T cell receptor beta chains from one sample sequenced in a study of blood T cell repertoires in COVID-19. Clones were read by immunoSEQ multiplex PCR, and TCRdb kept only the in-frame ones, dropping some. The repertoire holds about 140,000 clones, with 70% to 80% as singletons. Sequenced material: peripheral blood. These receptors came from a woman aged 50 to 60 with active or convalescent COVID-19.

V and J are TRBV15 and TRBJ2-1; perhaps TRBD2 as D (5 bases). CDR3 length: 16 amino acids. The V end lost 1 base, the J end lost 0 bases, and 10 bases lay between the germline ends. Germline assignment: CDR1 LNHNV and CDR2 YYDKDF (reference sequence). CDR3 sequence: CATSRGLGSSYNEQFF. The CDR3 coding sequence is TGTGCCACCAGCAGAGGACTTGGGAGCTCCTACAATGAGCAGTTCTTC.

This sequence joins TRBV6-6 and TRBJ2-5, with a weak D call TRBD1 (6 bases). Between the trimmed V and J ends, which lost 0 bases and 3 bases, there was a span of 11 bases. CDR3 length equals 15 residues. Germline V gene data show CDR1 as MNHNY and CDR2 as SVGAGI (reference sequence). CDR3 nucleotide sequence: TGTGCCAGCAGTTACTCGAAAGGGACAAAAGAGACCCAGTACTTC. Its protein product is CASSYSKGTKETQYF.

The J gene is TRBJ1-4, the V gene TRBV7-9, with 10 bases fitting TRBD1. V trimming: 3 bases; J trimming: 7 bases; junction bases outside the gene matches: 5. Germline lookup yields CDR1 SEHNR and CDR2 FQNEAQ (reference sequence). The CDR3 contains 15 residues. DNA of the CDR3: TGTGCCAGCAGCTTCGACAGGGGGCGAAGTGAAAAACTGTTTTTT. Protein product: CASSFDRGRSEKLFF.